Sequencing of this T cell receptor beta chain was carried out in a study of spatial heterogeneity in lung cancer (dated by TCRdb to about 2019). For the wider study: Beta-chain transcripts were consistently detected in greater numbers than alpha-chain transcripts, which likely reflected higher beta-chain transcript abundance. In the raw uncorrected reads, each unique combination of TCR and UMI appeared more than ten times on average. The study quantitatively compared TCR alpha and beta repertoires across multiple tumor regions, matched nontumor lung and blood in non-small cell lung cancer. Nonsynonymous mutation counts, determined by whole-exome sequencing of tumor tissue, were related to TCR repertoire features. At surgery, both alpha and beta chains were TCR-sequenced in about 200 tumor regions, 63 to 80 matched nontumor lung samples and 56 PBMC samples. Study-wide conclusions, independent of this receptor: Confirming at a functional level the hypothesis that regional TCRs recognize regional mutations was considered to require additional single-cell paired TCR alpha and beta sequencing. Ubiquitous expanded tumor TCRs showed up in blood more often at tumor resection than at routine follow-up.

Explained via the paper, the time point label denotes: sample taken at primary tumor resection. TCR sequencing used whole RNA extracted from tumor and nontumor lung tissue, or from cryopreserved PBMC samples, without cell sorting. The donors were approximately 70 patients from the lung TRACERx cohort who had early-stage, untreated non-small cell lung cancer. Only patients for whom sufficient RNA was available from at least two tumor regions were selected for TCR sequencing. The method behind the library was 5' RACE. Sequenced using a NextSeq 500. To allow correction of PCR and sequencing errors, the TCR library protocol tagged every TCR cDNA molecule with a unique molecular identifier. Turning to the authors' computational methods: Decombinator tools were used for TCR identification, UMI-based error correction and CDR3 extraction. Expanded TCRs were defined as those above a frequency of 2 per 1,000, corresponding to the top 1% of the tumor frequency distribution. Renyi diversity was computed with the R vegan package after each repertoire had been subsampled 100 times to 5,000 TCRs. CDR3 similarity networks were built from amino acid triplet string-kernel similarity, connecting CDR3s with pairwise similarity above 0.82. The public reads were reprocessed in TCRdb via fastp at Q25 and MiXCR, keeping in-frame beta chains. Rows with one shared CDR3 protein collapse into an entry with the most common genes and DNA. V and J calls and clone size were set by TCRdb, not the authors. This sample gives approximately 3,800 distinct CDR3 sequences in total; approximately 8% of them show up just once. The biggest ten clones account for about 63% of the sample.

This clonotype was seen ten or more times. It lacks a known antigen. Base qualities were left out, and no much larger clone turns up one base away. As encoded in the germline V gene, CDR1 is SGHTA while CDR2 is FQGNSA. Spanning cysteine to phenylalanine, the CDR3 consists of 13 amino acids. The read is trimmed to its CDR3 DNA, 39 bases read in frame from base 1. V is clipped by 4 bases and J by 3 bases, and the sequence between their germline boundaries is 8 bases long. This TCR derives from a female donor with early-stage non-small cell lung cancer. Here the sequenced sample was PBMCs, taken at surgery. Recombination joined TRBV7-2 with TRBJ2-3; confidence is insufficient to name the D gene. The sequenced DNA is TGTGCCAGCAGCTCAACAACGACAGATACGCAGTATTTT. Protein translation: CASSSTTTDTQYF. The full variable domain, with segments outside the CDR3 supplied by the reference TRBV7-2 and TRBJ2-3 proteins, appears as GAGVSQSPSNKVTEKGKDVELRCDPISGHTALYWYRQSLGQGLEFLIYFQGNSAPDKSGLPSDRFSAERTGGSVSTLTIQRTQQEDSAVYLCASSSTTTDTQYFGPGTRLTVL.